These T cell receptor beta chains were read from a single sample in a study of CD8+ T cells in alopecia areata. The data were produced by immunoSEQ multiplex PCR, yet TCRdb's version contains in-frame clones alone and is incomplete. The table records more than 90,000 clones, less than 80% of them present only once. The sample taken for sequencing was CD4+ T cells sorted from blood. The receptor source for this set is a human donor in good health. CDR3s include the opening cysteine and the closing phenylalanine or tryptophan. Fields, in order: D gene, V gene, J gene, clone size, CDR3 protein, CDR3 DNA. A D gene is named only where the DNA matches it firmly. Part of the rows lack a size; the others show once, few, many or a class for expanded clones.

TRBD2	TRBV2	TRBJ2-3	NA	CASTMGTSGDELDTQYF	TGTGCCAGCACCATGGGGACTAGCGGGGACGAGTTAGATACGCAGTATTTT
NA	TRBV15	TRBJ1-5	NA	CATSRDQQPQHF	TGTGCCACCAGCAGAGATCAGCAGCCCCAGCATTTT
NA	TRBV30	TRBJ2-6	NA	CAWGLPGANVLTF	TGTGCCTGGGGTCTGCCTGGGGCCAACGTCCTGACTTTC
NA	TRBV6-5	TRBJ1-5	NA	CATHPARQPQHF	TGTGCCACGCACCCAGCGCGTCAGCCCCAGCATTTT
NA	TRBV29-1	TRBJ2-7	NA	CSVEGGGFRGLGEQYF	TGCAGCGTTGAAGGTGGCGGGTTCCGAGGTCTGGGCGAGCAGTACTTC
NA	TRBV7-6	TRBJ2-1	NA	CASSSSFGGTDNEQFF	TGTGCCAGCAGCTCCTCCTTTGGGGGGACCGACAATGAGCAGTTCTTC
NA	TRBV5-1	TRBJ2-7	few	CASSLDNYEQYF	TGCGCCAGCAGCTTGGACAACTACGAGCAGTACTTC
NA	TRBV2	TRBJ2-1	NA	CASRDGSSYNEQFF	TGTGCCAGCAGGGACGGCAGCTCCTACAATGAGCAGTTCTTC
NA	TRBV19	TRBJ1-5	NA	CASNPSNQPQHF	TGTGCCAGTAACCCTTCCAATCAGCCCCAGCATTTT
NA	TRBV15	TRBJ2-1	NA	CATSSGRGAMSDNEQFF	TGTGCCACCAGCAGTGGAAGGGGGGCGATGAGTGACAATGAGCAGTTCTTC
NA	TRBV18	TRBJ1-1	NA	CASSRAGTEAFF	TGTGCCAGCTCACGGGCCGGGACTGAAGCTTTCTTT
NA	TRBV11-1	TRBJ2-2	NA	CASSFRVDTGELFF	TGTGCCAGCAGCTTCCGGGTCGACACCGGGGAGCTGTTTTTT
NA	TRBV5-6	TRBJ1-2	NA	CASSYPGTGYGYTF	TGTGCCAGCAGCTATCCCGGGACGGGCTATGGCTACACCTTC
NA	TRBV6-5	TRBJ1-1	NA	CAGRTEEAFF	TGTGCCGGGAGGACCGAGGAAGCTTTCTTT
NA	TRBV4-2	TRBJ2-1	NA	CASSQDFRDNEQFF	TGTGCCAGCAGCCAAGATTTCAGGGACAATGAGCAGTTCTTC
NA	TRBV30	TRBJ2-5	few	CAWSVAETQYF	TGTGCCTGGAGTGTAGCGGAGACCCAGTACTTC
NA	TRBV18	TRBJ2-5	once	CASSPTRQETQYF	TGTGCCAGCTCACCGACTAGACAAGAGACCCAGTACTTC
NA	TRBV30	TRBJ1-2	NA	CAWSSSYGYTF	TGTGCCTGGAGTTCCAGCTATGGCTACACCTTC
NA	TRBV4-1	TRBJ2-1	NA	CASSGQYEQFF	TGCGCCAGCAGCGGCCAGTATGAGCAGTTCTTC
NA	TRBV15	TRBJ2-7	NA	CATSRGGDSYEQYF	TGTGCCACCAGCCGCGGCGGGGATTCCTACGAGCAGTACTTC
NA	TRBV2	TRBJ1-2	NA	CASGGGRSNYGYTF	TGTGCCAGCGGTGGGGGCAGATCTAACTATGGCTACACCTTC
NA	TRBV19	TRBJ2-5	NA	CASTLQGGTGETQYF	TGTGCCAGTACCTTACAGGGAGGGACCGGTGAGACCCAGTACTTC
NA	TRBV6-6	TRBJ1-5	NA	CASRPGGRNQPQHF	TGTGCCAGCCGACCGGGGGGGCGCAATCAGCCCCAGCATTTT
NA	TRBV9	TRBJ1-4	NA	CASSAGMPRGGEKLFF	TGTGCCAGCAGCGCCGGGATGCCCCGGGGGGGCGAAAAACTGTTTTTT
NA	TRBV9	TRBJ2-6	NA	CASSPHGANVLTF	TGTGCCAGCAGCCCCCACGGGGCCAACGTCCTGACTTTC
NA	TRBV15	TRBJ2-5	few	CATSTEDRRKTQYF	TGTGCCACCAGCACCGAGGATCGTCGGAAGACCCAGTACTTC
NA	TRBV15	TRBJ1-2	NA	CATSRADRNYGYTF	TGTGCCACCAGCAGGGCTGACAGGAACTATGGCTACACCTTC
NA	TRBV29-1	TRBJ2-1	NA	CSVESSFQNEQFF	TGCAGCGTTGAATCGAGTTTCCAAAATGAGCAGTTCTTC
NA	TRBV10-2	TRBJ1-5	once	CASSEIGDQPQHF	TGCGCCAGCAGTGAGATCGGTGATCAGCCCCAGCATTTT
TRBD1	TRBV29-1	TRBJ1-1	NA	CSVEVNRGVGTEAFF	TGCAGCGTTGAAGTAAACAGGGGCGTTGGCACTGAAGCTTTCTTT
NA	TRBV29-1	TRBJ2-2	NA	CSVEDRSVAGELFF	TGCAGCGTTGAAGATCGCTCGGTGGCCGGGGAGCTGTTTTTT
TRBD1	TRBV6-7	TRBJ2-7	NA	CASRTGTSYEQYF	TGTGCCAGCCGGACAGGGACTTCCTACGAGCAGTACTTC
TRBD2	TRBV4-1	TRBJ2-3	few	CASSHSPRTSGRTDTQYF	TGCGCCAGCAGCCATAGTCCCCGGACTAGCGGACGCACAGATACGCAGTATTTT
NA	TRBV4-1	TRBJ1-5	NA	CASSPSVGELKPQHF	TGTGCCAGCAGCCCTAGTGTGGGCGAGTTGAAGCCCCAGCATTTT
NA	TRBV11-2	TRBJ2-1	NA	CASSWGAKRDEQFF	TGTGCCAGCAGCTGGGGGGCAAAACGGGATGAGCAGTTCTTC
NA	TRBV5-1	TRBJ1-4	NA	CASSYSTPSAEKLFF	TGCGCCAGCAGCTACTCGACTCCCTCGGCTGAAAAACTGTTTTTT
NA	TRBV25-1	TRBJ1-1	few	CASSDRTENTEAFF	TGTGCCAGCAGTGACCGGACGGAGAACACTGAAGCTTTCTTT
NA	TRBV29-1	TRBJ1-1	few	CSVDRGSEAFF	TGCAGCGTTGACCGTGGATCTGAAGCTTTCTTT
TRBD2	TRBV29-1	TRBJ2-3	NA	CSGGLGDTQYF	TGCAGCGGGGGACTAGGAGATACGCAGTATTTT
NA	TRBV9	TRBJ1-2	NA	CASSETIREGYTF	TGTGCCAGCAGCGAGACAATAAGGGAAGGCTACACCTTC
TRBD1	TRBV15	TRBJ1-2	few	CATSRGQDYYGYTF	TGTGCCACCAGCAGGGGACAGGACTACTATGGCTACACCTTC
TRBD2	TRBV6-1	TRBJ2-7	NA	CASRGTSDEQYF	TGTGCCAGCAGAGGGACTAGCGACGAGCAGTACTTC
NA	TRBV25-1	TRBJ1-1	NA	CASSGSGTGLNTEAFF	TGTGCCAGCAGTGGTTCGGGGACGGGTTTGAACACTGAAGCTTTCTTT
NA	TRBV25-1	TRBJ1-1	NA	CASSGDWWDTEAFF	TGTGCCAGCAGTGGGGATTGGTGGGACACTGAAGCTTTCTTT
NA	TRBV14	TRBJ2-1	few	CASSQRQGLDEQFF	TGTGCCAGCAGCCAACGGCAGGGACTCGATGAGCAGTTCTTC
NA	TRBV7-2	TRBJ1-3	NA	CASSSSRRLGNTIYF	TGTGCCAGCAGCTCCTCTAGGCGTCTGGGAAACACCATATATTTT
NA	TRBV29-1	TRBJ1-1	few	CSVGRPGRYTEAFF	TGCAGCGTTGGACGACCCGGGAGATACACTGAAGCTTTCTTT
TRBD1	TRBV5-1	TRBJ1-2	NA	CASSSGGQEAF	TGCGCCAGCAGCTCGGGAGGACAGGAAGCCTTC
NA	TRBV5-1	TRBJ1-1	NA	CASSLEWGRTEAFF	TGCGCCAGCAGCTTGGAATGGGGGAGGACTGAAGCTTTCTTT
TRBD1	TRBV7-2	TRBJ2-7	few	CASSLVRQGSEQYF	TGTGCCAGCAGCTTAGTGAGACAGGGAAGCGAGCAGTACTTC
NA	TRBV2	TRBJ2-6	NA	CASKGQEANVLTF	TGTGCCAGCAAGGGGCAGGAGGCCAACGTCCTGACTTTC
NA	TRBV25-1	TRBJ1-5	NA	CASSPGTAINQPQHF	TGTGCCAGCAGCCCGGGGACCGCGATCAATCAGCCCCAGCATTTT
NA	TRBV5-6	TRBJ2-5	few	CASSCAERAIQETQYF	TGTGCCAGCAGTTGTGCGGAGCGGGCCATACAAGAGACCCAGTACTTC
NA	TRBV29-1	TRBJ1-1	once	CSVSNGGLTEAFF	TGCAGCGTTAGTAACGGGGGGCTTACTGAAGCTTTCTTT